The T cell receptor beta chain under discussion was sequenced for a study of lymphopenia after photon versus proton radiotherapy. About this clone itself: The antigen is unknown.

Clones were sequenced by immunoSEQ multiplex PCR, and TCRdb holds only the in-frame ones, with some missing. The data hold 60,000 or so clones, with roughly 87% observed a single time. Study-level results: Photon-treated patients lost naive T cells and TCR diversity; proton-treated stayed stable. Better survival with proton therapy was suggested as possible, not demonstrated. In patients who died, overall survival fell as post-nadir TCR diversity dropped more. After lymphocyte nadir, photon-treated repertoires showed oligoclonal expansion, especially CD8+ Temra.

With 7 bases clipped from V and 1 base from J, the junction kept 7 bases outside the gene matches. CDR3 length equals 15 residues. In germline, CDR1 is MNHNS, CDR2 SASEGT. This receptor was identified in a man at least 80 years old with esophageal cancer. V and J are TRBV6-1 and TRBJ2-7; 10 bases match TRBD2. The specimen was peripheral blood, collected from a patient treated with proton-based radiotherapy. The CDR3 sequence is CASTQRTSGSYEQYF. In DNA form, the CDR3 reads TGTGCCAGCACCCAGAGGACTAGCGGATCCTACGAGCAGTACTTC.